The clone carrying this T cell receptor (beta chain) has just a few counts. This entry comes from a study of blood T cell repertoires in COVID-19. Turning to the study itself: COVID-19 samples collected from the United States, Italy and Spain covered acute and convalescent phases.

Clones were sequenced by immunoSEQ multiplex PCR, and TCRdb holds only the in-frame ones, with some missing. The sample consists of about 270,000 clones, 82% of them appearing once. The clonotype originates from a woman younger than 35 with acute or convalescent COVID-19. Sequences were obtained from peripheral blood.

CDR3 nucleotide sequence: TGCGCCAGCAGTGAGTCTCGCGGGGTGGACATTCAGTACTTC. This translates into CASSESRGVDIQYF. The chain combines TRBV10-1 with TRBJ2-4; TRBD2 might be the D (6 bases). Trimming removed 0 bases from V and 8 bases from J, with 11 bases in between. Germline CDR1 reads WNHNN; CDR2 reads SYGVQD (reference sequence). The CDR3 has 14 amino acids.